These 11 T cell receptor beta chains came from one sample sequenced in a study of control samples from healthy donors and cancer patients (TCRdb year 2020). To prepare the library, the immunoSEQ multiplex PCR assay was applied. TCRdb carries this immuneACCESS record with in-frame sequences only. Its versions omit some clonotypes, under half of them owing to an unresolved V gene in the studies checked, with the rest unexplained. Within this sample are roughly 130,000 clones, with around 96% of them counted one time only. The top ten constitute 3.6% of the sample. Input material: blood. Receptor source: a man between 25 and 39 years old in good health.

The chain links TRBV9 to TRBJ1-5; unclear D gene. The CDR3 has 13 residues. V was clipped by 3 bases and J by 9 bases, with 13 bases between them. Per germline, CDR1 SGDLS and CDR2 YYNGEE. As DNA, the CDR3 is TGTGCCAGCAGCGAGCGAGGTTCGGGGCCCCAGCATTTT. Its translation is CASSERGSGPQHF.

CDR3 amino acids: CASSLTSSYNSPLHF. CDR3 DNA sequence: TGTGCCAGCAGCTTAACCAGCTCCTATAATTCACCCCTCCACTTT. The V gene is TRBV7-6, the J gene TRBJ1-6, with D hard to call. This CDR3 contains 15 residues. Germline CDR1 SGHVS, CDR2 FNYEAQ. The V gene lost 2 bases and the J gene lost 0 bases, with 5 bases spanning the gap.

This chain connects TRBV15 to TRBJ2-7; the D gene is possibly TRBD2 (5 bases). The V end lost 4 bases, the J end lost 7 bases, and 14 bases lay between the germline ends. The germline CDR1 and CDR2 sequences are LNHNV and YYDKDF (reference sequence). The CDR3 runs 13 residues. The CDR3, as DNA: TGTGCCACCAGCATCCCCGAGGGAAGGGAGCAGTACTTC. Translated, it gives CATSIPEGREQYF. Based on the CDR3 plus reference TRBV15 and TRBJ2-7, the full variable domain is DAMVIQNPRYQVTQFGKPVTLSCSQTLNHNVMYWYQQKSSQAPKLLFHYYDKDFNNEADTPDNFQSRRPNTSFCFLDIRSPGLGDTAMYLCATSIPEGREQYFGPGTRLTVT.

This clone was recorded only once. The chain carries TRBV7-9 and TRBJ2-2; 15 nucleotides line up with TRBD2. The germline gives CDR1 SEHNR, CDR2 FQNEAQ (reference sequence). The ends lost 5 bases at V and 5 bases at J; junction bases unmatched: 3. The length of the CDR3 is 16 residues. CDR3 nucleotides: TGTGCCAGCAGCAGGGGACTAGCGGGGGGAACCGGGGAGCTGTTTTTT. Its protein is CASSRGLAGGTGELFF.

The chain couples TRBV12-3 or TRBV12-4 to TRBJ2-7; no clear D. The CDR3 spans 13 residues. V lost 6 bases and J lost 1, with 10 bases in between. Here the CDR3 reads CASSQGSSYEQYF. The DNA of the CDR3 is TGTGCCAGCAGCCAAGGGTCTTCCTACGAGCAGTACTTC.

This clone was recorded only once. The chain uses TRBV5-1 and TRBJ2-7; D gene unclear. This CDR3 region has 16 residues. Germline CDR1 and CDR2: SGHRS and YFSETQ. V gave up 0 bases and J gave up 2 bases, with 15 bases separating them. CDR3 nucleotides: TGCGCCAGCAGCTTGGGTTTCGGTGCCGTTCCCTACGAGCAGTACTTC. This encodes CASSLGFGAVPYEQYF.

This clone was counted a single time. The chain has TRBV7-2 and TRBJ2-1; D is unclear. The ends were cut back, 1 base at V and 4 bases at J, with 8 bases in the middle. Looked up from germline, CDR1 is SGHTA and CDR2 is FQGNSA. This CDR3 region has 14 residues. The DNA of the CDR3 is TGTGCCAGCAGCTTAGGCGACACGTACAATGAGCAGTTCTTC. As protein: CASSLGDTYNEQFF.

The gene calls are TRBV4-3 and TRBJ2-7; 9 bases match TRBD1. With 3 bases clipped from V and 2 bases from J, the junction kept 5 bases outside the gene matches. CDR1 and CDR2 (germline): LGHNA, YSLEER. This CDR3 is built from 15 residues. The CDR3 DNA reads TGCGCCAGCAGCCAGGCCGGGACAGGGACCTACGAGCAGTACTTC. Residues: CASSQAGTGTYEQYF.

This clone was observed a single time. The V gene is TRBV3-1 (or the pseudogene TRBV3-2), the J gene TRBJ2-5, with D perhaps TRBD1 (6 bases). This CDR3 is built from 14 residues. Germline assignment: CDR1 LGHDT and CDR2 YNNKEL (reference sequence). Trimming removed 3 bases at V and 9 bases at J, with 17 bases between. The CDR3 is CASSQGRSPGAQYF. DNA of the CDR3: TGTGCCAGCAGCCAGGGACGGAGTCCAGGGGCCCAGTACTTC.

This chain uses TRBV6-5 with TRBJ2-7; 9 bases fit TRBD1. Trimming at V came to 0 bases and at J to 1 base, leaving 4 bases not matched to a gene. Germline loops: CDR1 MNHEY, CDR2 SVGAGI. The CDR3 consists of 16 residues. CDR3 region: CASSYSGTGISYEQYF. The CDR3 region has the DNA TGTGCCAGCAGTTACTCAGGGACAGGGATATCCTACGAGCAGTACTTC.

This rearrangement joins TRBV27 to TRBJ1-2; D is possibly TRBD1 (6 bases). Trimming shortened V by 1 base and J by 4 bases, and 10 bases separated the two germline ends. This CDR3 comprises 14 residues. Germline V CDR1 and CDR2: MNHEY, SMNVEV (reference sequence). Here the CDR3 reads CASSLFGRGYGYTF. CDR3 DNA sequence: TGTGCCAGCAGTTTATTTGGCAGGGGCTATGGCTACACCTTC.